This T cell receptor (beta chain) was sequenced during a study of beta chain features in type 1 diabetes. Since all of the isolated RNA was reverse transcribed, expressed TCRB transcripts were what got sequenced. Naive, central memory and regulatory T cell samples averaged approximately 3.6 million immunoSEQ reads each. Assay used: immunoSEQ multiplex PCR; TCRdb lists only in-frame clones, some missing. The table has 160,000 or so clones, 50% to 70% seen once; the top ten hold 0.08% to 0.1%. Study outcomes and limitations: Among patients with Type 1 diabetes, TCRB CDR3s were moderately but significantly shorter in every one of the four CD4+ subsets. Reduced insertions and increased deletions marked VDJ junctions in type 1 diabetes patients. For TCRB rearrangement, an influence of HLA type remained unresolved here.

As for this clone: The antigen is not known.

Using CD45RO/CCR7/CD25/CD127/CD95/CD27, CD4+ naive, central memory, regulatory and stem cell-like memory cells were sorted. This CDR3 contains 13 residues. The V gene lost 5 bases and the J gene lost 3 bases, with 10 bases spanning the gap. The germline V gene encodes CDR1 LNHDA and CDR2 SQIVND (reference sequence). The source is a man in his thirties or forties with type 1 diabetes. The chain joins TRBV19 to TRBJ1-1; D may be TRBD1 (6 bases). The sequenced sample consisted of naive CD4+ T cells from blood. In DNA, the CDR3 is TGTGCCAGTAGTCCCCACAGGGACACTGAAGCTTTCTTT. It yields the protein CASSPHRDTEAFF.